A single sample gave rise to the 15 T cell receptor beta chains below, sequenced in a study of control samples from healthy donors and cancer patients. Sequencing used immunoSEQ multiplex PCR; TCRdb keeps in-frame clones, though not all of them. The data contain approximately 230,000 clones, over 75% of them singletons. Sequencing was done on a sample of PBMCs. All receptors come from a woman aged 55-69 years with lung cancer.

This CDR3 is CASSTDRGSIQPQHF. DNA for the CDR3: TGTGCCAGTAGTACAGACAGGGGGTCTATTCAGCCCCAGCATTTT. The J gene is TRBJ1-5, the V gene TRBV19; 9 bases match TRBD1. V trimming: 4 bases; J trimming: 6 bases; junction bases outside the gene matches: 7. Germline V gives CDR1 LNHDA, CDR2 SQIVND (reference sequence). This CDR3 comprises 15 residues.

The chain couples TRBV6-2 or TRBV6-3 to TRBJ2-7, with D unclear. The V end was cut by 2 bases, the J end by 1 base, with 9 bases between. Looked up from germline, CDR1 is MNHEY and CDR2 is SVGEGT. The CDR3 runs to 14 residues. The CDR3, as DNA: TGTGCCAGCAGTTACAACAGTGAGTCCTACGAGCAGTACTTC. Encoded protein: CASSYNSESYEQYF.

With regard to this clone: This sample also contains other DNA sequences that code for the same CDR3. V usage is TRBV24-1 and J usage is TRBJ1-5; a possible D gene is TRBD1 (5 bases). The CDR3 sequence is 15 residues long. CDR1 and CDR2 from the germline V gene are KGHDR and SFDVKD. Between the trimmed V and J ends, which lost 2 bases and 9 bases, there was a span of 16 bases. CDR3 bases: TGTGCCACCAGTGATTCCCGGGACGGGGGTGGGCCCCAGCATTTT. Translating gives CATSDSRDGGGPQHF.

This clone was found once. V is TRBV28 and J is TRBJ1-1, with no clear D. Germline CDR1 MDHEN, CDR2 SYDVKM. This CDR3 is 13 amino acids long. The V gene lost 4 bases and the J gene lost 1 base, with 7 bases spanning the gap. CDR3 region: CASSWNRNTEAFF. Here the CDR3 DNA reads TGTGCCAGCAGTTGGAACAGGAACACTGAAGCTTTCTTT.

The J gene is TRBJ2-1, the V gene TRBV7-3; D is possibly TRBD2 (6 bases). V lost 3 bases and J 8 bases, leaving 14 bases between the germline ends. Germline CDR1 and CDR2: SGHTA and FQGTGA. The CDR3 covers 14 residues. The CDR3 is CASSFWRDSDEQFF. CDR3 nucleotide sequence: TGTGCCAGCAGCTTCTGGCGGGATAGCGATGAGCAGTTCTTC.

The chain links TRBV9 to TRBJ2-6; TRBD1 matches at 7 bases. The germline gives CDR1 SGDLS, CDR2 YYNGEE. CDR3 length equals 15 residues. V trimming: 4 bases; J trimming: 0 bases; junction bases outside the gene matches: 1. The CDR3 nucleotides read TGTGCCAGCAGCCGGGACAGCTCTGGGGCCAACGTCCTGACTTTC. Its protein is CASSRDSSGANVLTF.

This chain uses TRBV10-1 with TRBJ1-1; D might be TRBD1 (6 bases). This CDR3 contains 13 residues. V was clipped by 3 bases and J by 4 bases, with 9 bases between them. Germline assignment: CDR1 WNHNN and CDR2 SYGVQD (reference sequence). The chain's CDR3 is CASSEGQSTEAFF. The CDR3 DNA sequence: TGCGCCAGCAGTGAAGGACAGAGCACTGAAGCTTTCTTT.

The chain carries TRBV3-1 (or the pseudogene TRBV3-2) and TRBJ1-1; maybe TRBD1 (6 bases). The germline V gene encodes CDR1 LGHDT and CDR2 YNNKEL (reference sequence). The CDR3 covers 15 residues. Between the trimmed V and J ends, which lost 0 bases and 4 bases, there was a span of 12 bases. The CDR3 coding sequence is TGTGCCAGCAGCCAAGAGGGGGGGCGAGGCACTGAAGCTTTCTTT. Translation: CASSQEGGRGTEAFF.

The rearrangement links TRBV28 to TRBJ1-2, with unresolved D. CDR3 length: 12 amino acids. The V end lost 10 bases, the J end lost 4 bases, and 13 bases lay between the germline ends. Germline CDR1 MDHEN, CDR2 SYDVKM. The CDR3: CATINPPYGYTF. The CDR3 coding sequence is TGTGCCACCATTAACCCTCCCTATGGCTACACCTTC.

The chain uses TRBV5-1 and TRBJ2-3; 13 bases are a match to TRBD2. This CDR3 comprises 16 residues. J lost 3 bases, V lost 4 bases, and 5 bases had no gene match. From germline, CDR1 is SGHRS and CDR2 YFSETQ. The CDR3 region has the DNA TGCGCCAGCAGCGCCCAGGGACTAGCGGGGACAGATACGCAGTATTTT. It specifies CASSAQGLAGTDTQYF.

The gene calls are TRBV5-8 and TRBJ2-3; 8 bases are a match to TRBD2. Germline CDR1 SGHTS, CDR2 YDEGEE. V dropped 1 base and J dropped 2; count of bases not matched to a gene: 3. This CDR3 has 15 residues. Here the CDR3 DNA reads TGTGCCAGCAGCTTGCGGGGGGGGCCCACAGATACGCAGTATTTT. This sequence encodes CASSLRGGPTDTQYF.

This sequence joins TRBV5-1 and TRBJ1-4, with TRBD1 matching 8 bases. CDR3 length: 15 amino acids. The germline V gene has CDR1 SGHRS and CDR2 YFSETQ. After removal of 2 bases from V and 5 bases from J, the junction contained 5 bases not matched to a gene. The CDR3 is CASSLQGGRNEKLFF. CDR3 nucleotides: TGCGCCAGCAGCTTACAGGGGGGGCGGAATGAAAAACTGTTTTTT.

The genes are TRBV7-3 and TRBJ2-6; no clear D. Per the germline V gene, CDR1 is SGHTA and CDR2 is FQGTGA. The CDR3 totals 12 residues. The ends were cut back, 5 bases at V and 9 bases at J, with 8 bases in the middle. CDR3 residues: CASSPSSNVLTF. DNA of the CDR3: TGTGCCAGCAGCCCAAGCAGCAACGTCCTGACTTTC.

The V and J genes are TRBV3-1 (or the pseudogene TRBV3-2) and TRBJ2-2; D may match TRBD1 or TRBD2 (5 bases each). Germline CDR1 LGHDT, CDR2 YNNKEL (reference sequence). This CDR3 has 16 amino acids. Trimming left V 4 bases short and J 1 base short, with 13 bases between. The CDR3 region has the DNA TGTGCCAGCAGCCCGACCGGGACGCAGAACACCGGGGAGCTGTTTTTT. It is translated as CASSPTGTQNTGELFF.

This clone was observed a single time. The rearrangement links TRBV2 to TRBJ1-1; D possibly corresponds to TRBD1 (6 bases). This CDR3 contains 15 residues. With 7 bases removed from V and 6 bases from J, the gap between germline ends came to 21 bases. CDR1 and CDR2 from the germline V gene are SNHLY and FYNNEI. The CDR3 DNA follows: TGTGCCAGCAAGGTCCAGGGGCAAGGTGACGCTGAAGCTTTCTTT. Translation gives CASKVQGQGDAEAFF.